The T cell receptor (beta chain) under discussion was sequenced for a study of blood T cell repertoires in COVID-19. Study overall: Acute and convalescent COVID-19 samples came from the United States, Italy and Spain. Nucleic acid was either cDNA or gDNA, and it came from T cells, B-cell-depleted T cells, or PBMCs.

In the original processing: Researchers report that nucleated cell counts were estimated from reference gene primer amplification. The protocol was immunoSEQ multiplex PCR, while the TCRdb copy is restricted to in-frame clones and leaves out a portion. V, J and clone size were drawn from that table, and D and trimming were deduced from the DNA. This sample has roughly 100,000 clones, with approximately 80% found just once. The clonotype was recovered from a human donor in a cohort sampled during active COVID-19. The source material was peripheral blood.

The CDR3 region has the DNA TGTGCCAGCAGCCCACGGGGGGGACAACTCTACGAGCAGTACTTC. Its translation is CASSPRGGQLYEQYF. The J gene is TRBJ2-7, the V gene TRBV5-8, with 8 bases fitting TRBD2. The CDR3 sequence is 15 residues long. Germline V gene lookup returns CDR1 SGHTS and CDR2 YDEGEE. Trimming at V came to 4 bases and at J to 3 bases, leaving 9 bases not matched to a gene.